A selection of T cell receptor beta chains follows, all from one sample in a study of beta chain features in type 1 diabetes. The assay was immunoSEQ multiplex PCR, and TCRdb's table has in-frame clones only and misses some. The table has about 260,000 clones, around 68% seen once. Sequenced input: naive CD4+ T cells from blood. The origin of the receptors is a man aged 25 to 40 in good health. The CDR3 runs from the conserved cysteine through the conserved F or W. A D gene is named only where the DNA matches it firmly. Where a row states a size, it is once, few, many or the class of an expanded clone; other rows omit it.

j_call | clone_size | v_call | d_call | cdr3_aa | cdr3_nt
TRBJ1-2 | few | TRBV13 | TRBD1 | CASSGHRGAYTF | TGTGCCAGCAGCGGACACAGGGGCGCCTACACCTTC
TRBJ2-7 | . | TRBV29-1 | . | CSVEDSRQQQYF | TGCAGCGTTGAAGATTCTCGACAGCAGCAGTACTTC
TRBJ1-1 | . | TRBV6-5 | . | CASSYYGKTFF | TGTGCCAGCAGTTACTATGGAAAAACTTTCTTT
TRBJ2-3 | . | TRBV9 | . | CASSVAGTADTQYF | TGTGCCAGCAGCGTAGCTGGGACTGCCGATACGCAGTATTTT
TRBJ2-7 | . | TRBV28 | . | CASSFPPGSSYEQYF | TGTGCCAGCAGTTTTCCCCCCGGGTCCTCCTACGAGCAGTACTTC
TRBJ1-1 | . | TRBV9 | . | CASSVAYNTEAFF | TGTGCCAGCAGCGTAGCTTACAACACTGAAGCTTTCTTT
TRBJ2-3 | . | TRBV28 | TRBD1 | CASSPPDRVTDTQYF | TGTGCCAGCAGCCCACCGGACAGGGTCACAGATACGCAGTATTTT
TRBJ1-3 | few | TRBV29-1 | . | CSVAGRARNTIYF | TGCAGCGTTGCGGGCCGGGCGAGAAACACCATATATTTT
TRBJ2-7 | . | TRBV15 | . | CATSRVGGLHVNEQYF | TGTGCCACCAGCAGAGTCGGCGGGCTCCACGTCAACGAGCAGTACTTC
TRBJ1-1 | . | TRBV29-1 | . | CSVEGSAMNTEAFF | TGCAGCGTCGAAGGCTCGGCTATGAACACTGAAGCTTTCTTT
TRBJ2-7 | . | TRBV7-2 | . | CASSLRTVSYEQYF | TGTGCCAGCAGCTTAAGGACCGTCTCCTACGAGCAGTACTTC
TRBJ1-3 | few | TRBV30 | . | CAWSDMGRNTIYF | TGTGCCTGGAGTGATATGGGGCGAAACACCATATATTTT
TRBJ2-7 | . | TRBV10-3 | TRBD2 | CAIRAGTSGPYEQYF | TGTGCCATCAGGGCCGGAACTAGCGGACCCTACGAGCAGTACTTC
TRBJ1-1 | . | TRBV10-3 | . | CAMGVAWDTEAFF | TGTGCCATGGGGGTTGCCTGGGACACTGAAGCTTTCTTT
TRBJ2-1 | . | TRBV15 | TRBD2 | CATSAAGLAPHSYNEQFF | TGTGCCACCAGCGCAGCAGGACTAGCGCCCCACTCCTACAATGAGCAGTTCTTC
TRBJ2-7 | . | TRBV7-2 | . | CASRISLGQQYF | TGTGCCAGCAGAATAAGTTTGGGGCAGCAGTACTTC
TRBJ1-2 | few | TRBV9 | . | CASSGQGAYGYTF | TGTGCCAGCAGCGGTCAGGGAGCCTATGGCTACACCTTC
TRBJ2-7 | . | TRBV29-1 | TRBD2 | CSVGNAGGNEQYF | TGCAGCGTTGGAAACGCGGGAGGGAACGAGCAGTACTTC
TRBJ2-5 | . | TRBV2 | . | CASSEERGETQYF | TGTGCCAGCAGTGAAGAAAGGGGAGAGACCCAGTACTTC
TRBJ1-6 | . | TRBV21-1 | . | CASSKAWARSLSPLHF | TGTGCCAGCAGCAAAGCTTGGGCCCGGTCCTTATCACCCCTCCACTTT
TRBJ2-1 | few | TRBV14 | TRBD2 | CASSPAGGPYNEQFF | TGTGCCAGCAGCCCCGCGGGAGGGCCCTACAATGAGCAGTTCTTC
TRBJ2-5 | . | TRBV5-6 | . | CASSLYGGAETQYF | TGTGCCAGCAGCTTGTACGGGGGCGCGGAGACCCAGTACTTC
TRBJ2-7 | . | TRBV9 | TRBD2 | CASSARGLAGSYEQYF | TGTGCCAGCAGCGCCCGTGGACTAGCGGGATCGTACGAGCAGTACTTC
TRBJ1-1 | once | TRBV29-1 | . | CSVQSRPDRNTEAFF | TGCAGCGTCCAAAGTCGGCCCGACCGGAACACTGAAGCTTTCTTT
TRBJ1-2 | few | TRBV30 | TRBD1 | CAWSPGQGGYTF | TGTGCCTGGAGCCCGGGACAGGGAGGCTACACCTTC
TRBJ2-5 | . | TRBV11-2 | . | CASSLAETQYF | TGTGCCAGCAGCTTAGCAGAGACCCAGTACTTC
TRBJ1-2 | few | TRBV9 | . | CASSVGREDGYTF | TGTGCCAGCAGCGTAGGCAGGGAGGATGGCTACACCTTC
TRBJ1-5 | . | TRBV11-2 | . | CASSERGDQPQHF | TGTGCCAGCAGCGAAAGAGGGGATCAGCCCCAGCATTTT
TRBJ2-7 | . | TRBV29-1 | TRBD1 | CSVRDRGEYEQYF | TGCAGCGTCCGGGACAGGGGTGAATACGAGCAGTACTTC
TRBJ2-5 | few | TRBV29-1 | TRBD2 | CSVLAGGQETQYF | TGCAGCGTCTTAGCGGGGGGCCAAGAGACCCAGTACTTC
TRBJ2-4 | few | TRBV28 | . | CASSLPQETLNIQYF | TGTGCCAGCAGTTTACCACAGGAGACCTTAAACATTCAGTACTTC
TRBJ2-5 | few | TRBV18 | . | CASSPPASTGETQYF | TGTGCCAGCTCACCACCGGCTAGCACGGGAGAGACCCAGTACTTC
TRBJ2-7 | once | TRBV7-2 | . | CASSRYDRTYEQYF | TGTGCCAGCAGCCGTTACGACCGGACCTACGAGCAGTACTTC
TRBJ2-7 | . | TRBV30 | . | CAWSPPPGSYEQYF | TGTGCCTGGAGTCCTCCTCCCGGGAGCTACGAGCAGTACTTC
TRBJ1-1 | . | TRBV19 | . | CASLDRWNTEAFF | TGTGCCAGCCTGGACAGATGGAACACTGAAGCTTTCTTT
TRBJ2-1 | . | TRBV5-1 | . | CASSLRGVGNNEQFF | TGCGCCAGCAGCTTACGCGGGGTAGGGAACAATGAGCAGTTCTTC
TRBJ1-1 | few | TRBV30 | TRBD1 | CAWSSTGLNTEAFF | TGTGCCTGGAGTTCGACAGGGTTGAACACTGAAGCTTTCTTT
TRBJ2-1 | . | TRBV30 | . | CAWSPGPTDNEQFF | TGTGCCTGGAGTCCCGGGCCAACGGACAATGAGCAGTTCTTC
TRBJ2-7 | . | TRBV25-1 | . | CASSVLGSEQYF | TGTGCCAGCAGTGTTCTAGGTTCCGAGCAGTACTTC
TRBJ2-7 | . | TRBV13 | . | CASSSLGSLEPYF | TGTGCCAGCAGCTCCCTGGGCTCTCTCGAGCCGTACTTC
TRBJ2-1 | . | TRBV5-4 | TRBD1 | CASRIPGQDYNEQFF | TGTGCCAGCAGGATTCCGGGACAGGACTACAATGAGCAGTTCTTC
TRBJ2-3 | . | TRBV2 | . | CASRLDTQYF | TGTGCCAGCAGGTTGGATACGCAGTATTTT
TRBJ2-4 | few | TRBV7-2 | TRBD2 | CASSWGLAGGIQNIQYF | TGTGCCAGCAGCTGGGGACTAGCGGGAGGGATTCAAAACATTCAGTACTTC
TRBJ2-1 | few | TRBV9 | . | CASSVAIASYNEQFF | TGTGCCAGCAGCGTAGCCATAGCATCCTACAATGAGCAGTTCTTC
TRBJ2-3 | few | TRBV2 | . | CASSESYGSTDTQYF | TGTGCCAGCAGTGAAAGTTACGGTAGCACAGATACGCAGTATTTT
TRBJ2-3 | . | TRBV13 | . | CASSLHFAQGWADTQYF | TGTGCCAGCAGCTTACACTTTGCCCAGGGCTGGGCAGATACGCAGTATTTT
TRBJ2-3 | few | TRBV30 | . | CAWSGPGTDTQYF | TGTGCCTGGAGTGGACCCGGCACAGATACGCAGTATTTT
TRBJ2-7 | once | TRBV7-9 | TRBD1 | CASSLGQGYNEQYF | TGTGCCAGCAGTTTGGGACAGGGATATAACGAGCAGTACTTC
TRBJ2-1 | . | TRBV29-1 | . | CSVVGRVADNEQFF | TGCAGCGTTGTTGGCAGGGTGGCCGACAATGAGCAGTTCTTC
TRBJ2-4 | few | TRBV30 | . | CAWSVGKNIQYF | TGTGCCTGGAGTGTAGGTAAAAACATTCAGTACTTC
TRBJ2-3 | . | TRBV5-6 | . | CASSSMSAGSTDTQYF | TGTGCCAGCAGCTCGATGTCAGCAGGTAGCACAGATACGCAGTATTTT
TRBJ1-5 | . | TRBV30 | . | CAWSRGAGQPQHF | TGTGCCTGGAGCCGAGGCGCAGGACAGCCCCAGCATTTT
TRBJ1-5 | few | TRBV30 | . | CAWSPRRTANQPQHF | TGTGCCTGGAGTCCACGGCGGACAGCGAATCAGCCCCAGCATTTT
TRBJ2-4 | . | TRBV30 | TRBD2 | CAWDPPGTSGSLTKNIQYF | TGTGCCTGGGACCCCCCAGGGACTAGCGGTAGTCTTACAAAAAACATTCAGTACTTC